This is a list of T cell receptor beta chains from one sample in a study of PD-L1 blockade in urothelial cancer. TCRdb's copy holds only in-frame clones and misses some; the assay was immunoSEQ multiplex PCR. The repertoire includes tens of thousands of clones, 82% of them detected once, and 18% sits in the top ten. This specimen consisted of PBMCs, obtained around atezolizumab (anti-PD-L1) treatment. The receptors stem from a man between 60 and 70 years old with urothelial cancer. Each CDR3 is given with its conserved first and last residue. The D gene is left open where the match is weak. Not all rows give a size; the values are once, few, many and, for expanded clones, a class.

j_gene	v_gene	d_gene	abundance	CDR3aa	CDR3nt
TRBJ1-5	TRBV2	NA	NA	CASSQTPQGNQPQHF	TGTGCCAGCAGTCAGACCCCTCAGGGCAATCAGCCCCAGCATTTT
TRBJ1-1	TRBV6-5	NA	NA	CASSYSPGMNTEAFF	TGTGCCAGCAGTTATTCCCCCGGGATGAACACTGAAGCTTTCTTT
TRBJ2-1	TRBV6-5	NA	NA	CASSYGWASEQFF	TGTGCCAGCAGTTACGGTTGGGCTTCTGAGCAGTTCTTC
TRBJ1-2	TRBV14	NA	NA	CASSLGLPWNYGYTF	TGTGCCAGCAGCCTGGGCCTCCCGTGGAACTATGGCTACACCTTC
TRBJ2-7	TRBV30	NA	NA	CAWSVGGQSYEQYF	TGTGCCTGGAGTGTCGGGGGACAGTCTTACGAGCAGTACTTC
TRBJ2-5	TRBV9	TRBD1	NA	CASSDPRGNGETQYF	TGTGCCAGCAGCGACCCCAGGGGGAACGGGGAGACCCAGTACTTC
TRBJ1-2	TRBV25-1	TRBD1	NA	CASSVGGLGYTF	TGTGCCAGCAGTGTAGGGGGCCTTGGCTACACCTTC
TRBJ2-1	TRBV4-2	TRBD2	NA	CASSQDGHSGGAFNEQFF	TGTGCCAGCAGCCAGGACGGGCATAGCGGGGGGGCCTTCAATGAGCAGTTCTTC
TRBJ2-5	TRBV7-6	TRBD2	NA	CASSLEPPGLAGGLGETQYF	TGTGCCAGCAGCCTAGAACCACCGGGACTAGCGGGGGGGCTGGGGGAGACCCAGTACTTC
TRBJ1-2	TRBV4-1	NA	NA	CASSRGQPTNYGYTF	TGCGCCAGCAGCCGCGGACAGCCGACTAACTATGGCTACACCTTC
TRBJ2-7	TRBV28	TRBD1	NA	CASSLPAGTGGNEQYF	TGTGCCAGCAGTTTACCCGCCGGGACAGGGGGTAACGAGCAGTACTTC
TRBJ2-7	TRBV7-9	NA	NA	CASSRDKAYEQYF	TGTGCCAGCAGCCGGGACAAAGCCTACGAGCAGTACTTC
TRBJ2-7	TRBV5-4	NA	NA	CASSLVIRGEQYF	TGTGCCAGCAGCTTGGTCATTCGGGGGGAGCAGTACTTC
TRBJ2-4	TRBV6-1	NA	NA	CASQGIGVNIQYF	TGTGCCTCTCAGGGGATAGGGGTAAACATTCAGTACTTC
TRBJ2-3	TRBV19	TRBD2	NA	CASSMRGGAKDTQYF	TGTGCCAGTAGTATGCGCGGGGGGGCTAAGGATACGCAGTATTTT
TRBJ1-1	TRBV7-9	NA	few	CASRPTGTQNTEAFF	TGTGCCAGCAGGCCAACCGGGACACAGAACACTGAAGCTTTCTTT
TRBJ1-3	TRBV7-6	NA	NA	CASSPTVDSGNTIYF	TGTGCCAGCAGCCCGACAGTCGACTCTGGAAACACCATATATTTT
TRBJ2-7	TRBV4-1	TRBD1	NA	CASSQAYGTGRGEQYF	TGCGCCAGCAGCCAAGCTTATGGGACAGGGAGGGGCGAGCAGTACTTC
TRBJ1-5	TRBV19	TRBD1	NA	CASSPSTEYRGSNQPQHF	TGTGCCAGTAGCCCATCCACTGAATACAGGGGTAGCAATCAGCCCCAGCATTTT
TRBJ1-2	TRBV5-3	NA	NA	CARSLAPVLNYGYTF	TGTGCCAGAAGCTTGGCGCCGGTCCTAAACTATGGCTACACCTTC
TRBJ2-7	TRBV10-3	TRBD2	few	CAISESGLAYEQYF	TGTGCCATCAGTGAGTCGGGACTAGCTTATGAGCAGTACTTC
TRBJ2-7	TRBV11-1	TRBD1	NA	CASSPDRVKSEQYF	TGTGCCAGCAGCCCCGACAGGGTAAAGAGCGAGCAGTACTTC
TRBJ1-1	TRBV2	NA	NA	CASSEGTVEWAFF	TGTGCCAGCAGTGAAGGGACAGTTGAGTGGGCTTTCTTT
TRBJ2-5	TRBV30	NA	once	CAWSVKGVETQYF	TGTGCCTGGAGTGTCAAAGGGGTAGAGACCCAGTACTTC
TRBJ2-2	TRBV18	NA	NA	CASSRESDTGELFF	TGTGCCAGCTCACGTGAGAGTGACACCGGGGAGCTGTTTTTT
TRBJ1-6	TRBV30	TRBD1	NA	CAWSRDRVNSPLHF	TGTGCCTGGAGCCGGGACAGGGTAAATTCACCCCTCCACTTT
TRBJ2-7	TRBV30	TRBD1	few	CAWGPGTGNVYEQYF	TGTGCCTGGGGGCCGGGGACAGGGAATGTCTACGAGCAGTACTTC
TRBJ2-2	TRBV10-1	TRBD1	NA	CASSESRLTGAGELFF	TGCGCCAGCAGTGAGTCGCGGCTTACAGGGGCCGGGGAGCTGTTTTTT
TRBJ2-1	TRBV4-2	TRBD2	NA	CASSQEATSGGLDEQFF	TGTGCCAGCAGCCAAGAGGCGACTAGCGGGGGTCTAGATGAGCAGTTCTTC
TRBJ2-7	TRBV2	NA	NA	CASGWGGLSYEQYF	TGTGCCAGCGGGTGGGGGGGGCTCTCCTACGAGCAGTACTTC
TRBJ2-5	TRBV27	TRBD1	NA	CASSLDRGRETQYF	TGTGCCAGCAGTCTCGACAGGGGGCGGGAGACCCAGTACTTC
TRBJ2-7	TRBV27	NA	NA	CASSSLEEGDSYEQYF	TGTGCCAGCAGTTCACTAGAAGAGGGGGACTCCTACGAGCAGTACTTC
TRBJ2-3	TRBV5-6	NA	once	CASYQGGGYLSDTQYF	TGTGCCAGTTACCAAGGGGGGGGCTATCTTTCAGATACGCAGTATTTT
TRBJ2-6	TRBV10-3	TRBD1	NA	CATGQGTNSGANVLTF	TGTGCCACGGGACAGGGGACAAACTCTGGGGCCAACGTCCTGACTTTC
TRBJ2-1	TRBV28	NA	NA	CASSFGPNMRGDEQFF	TGTGCCAGCAGTTTCGGACCAAACATGCGGGGCGATGAGCAGTTCTTC
TRBJ2-1	TRBV11-2	NA	once	CASSLFPEIREQFF	TGTGCCAGCAGCTTATTCCCCGAAATCAGGGAGCAGTTCTTC
TRBJ2-1	TRBV6-1	TRBD1	NA	CASGGTGGHNEQFF	TGTGCCAGCGGGGGGACAGGGGGCCACAATGAGCAGTTCTTC
TRBJ1-1	TRBV30	TRBD1	NA	CAWRQQGRGQNTEAFF	TGTGCCTGGCGTCAACAGGGGCGCGGGCAGAACACTGAAGCTTTCTTT
TRBJ2-7	TRBV5-1	TRBD1	NA	CASSSHAGTGRAEQYF	TGCGCCAGCAGCTCTCACGCCGGGACAGGGAGGGCCGAGCAGTACTTC
TRBJ2-5	TRBV7-3	NA	NA	CASSPQGIQETQYF	TGTGCCAGCAGCCCCCAGGGTATCCAAGAGACCCAGTACTTC
TRBJ1-4	TRBV4-1	NA	NA	CASSQATIGGSEKLFF	TGCGCCAGCAGCCAAGCAACTATAGGGGGTAGTGAAAAACTGTTTTTT
TRBJ2-3	TRBV4-1	TRBD1	NA	CASSQDEGDRETDTQYF	TGCGCCAGCAGCCAAGATGAGGGGGACAGGGAGACAGATACGCAGTATTTT
TRBJ1-2	TRBV6-5	NA	NA	CASRASQGGGYTF	TGTGCCAGCAGGGCGTCTCAGGGTGGTGGCTACACCTTC
TRBJ2-3	TRBV25-1	TRBD2	NA	CASSDGGGSTDTQYF	TGTGCCAGCAGTGATGGCGGGGGAAGCACAGATACGCAGTATTTT
TRBJ1-4	TRBV15	NA	NA	CATTPVAELATNEKLFF	TGTGCCACCACCCCAGTGGCAGAATTAGCTACTAATGAAAAACTGTTTTTT
TRBJ2-7	TRBV5-1	NA	NA	CASSNSGNEQYF	TGCGCCAGCAGCAACTCCGGGAACGAGCAGTACTTC
TRBJ2-1	TRBV5-1	NA	few	CASSLDAGDFYNEQFF	TGCGCCAGCAGCTTGGATGCAGGGGATTTCTACAATGAGCAGTTCTTC
TRBJ2-3	TRBV14	TRBD1	NA	CASSQVTGGWTDTQYF	TGTGCCAGCAGCCAAGTGACAGGGGGATGGACAGATACGCAGTATTTT
TRBJ1-3	TRBV28	TRBD1	NA	CASTGQGAEDTIYF	TGTGCCAGCACGGGACAGGGGGCTGAGGACACCATATATTTT
TRBJ2-2	TRBV10-3	NA	NA	CAIRGGPTGELFF	TGTGCCATCAGGGGGGGACCCACCGGGGAGCTGTTTTTT
TRBJ2-1	TRBV4-1	NA	NA	CASSPLGNEQFF	TGCGCCAGCAGTCCCCTCGGGAATGAGCAGTTCTTC
TRBJ1-6	TRBV19	NA	NA	CASSPGSAVWDSPLHF	TGTGCCAGTAGTCCCGGGAGTGCGGTGTGGGATTCACCCCTCCACTTT
TRBJ2-7	TRBV27	NA	NA	CASSFPGSYEQYF	TGTGCCAGCAGTTTCCCGGGCTCCTACGAGCAGTACTTC
TRBJ1-2	TRBV6-6	NA	few	CASSPGYGYTF	TGTGCCAGCAGTCCCGGCTATGGCTACACCTTC
TRBJ2-2	TRBV30	TRBD1	NA	CALTNPRGPDTGELFF	TGTGCCCTCACGAACCCCAGGGGGCCCGACACCGGGGAGCTGTTTTTT